What follows is one T cell receptor beta chain and its context. Source study methods: Researchers report that nucleated cell counts were estimated from reference gene primer amplification. Method: immunoSEQ multiplex PCR; TCRdb's copy keeps in-frame clones and lacks some. The DNA gave D and trimming, while V, J and clone size come from that table. Of 130,000 to 150,000 clones listed, about 86% are singletons. This CDR3 spans 14 amino acids. Germline lookup yields CDR1 MDHEN and CDR2 SYDVKM. The V end was cut by 8 bases, the J end by 3 bases, with 16 bases between. This sample is drawn from a study of blood T cell repertoires in COVID-19. At the level of the study: Collection of acute and convalescent COVID-19 samples took place in the United States, Italy and Spain. Sources were T cells, B-cell-depleted T cells, or PBMCs; the material itself was cDNA or gDNA.

Material: peripheral blood. The sequence came from an elderly woman with acute or convalescent COVID-19. The chain links TRBV28 to TRBJ1-1; D gene uncertain. The CDR3 coding sequence is TGTGCCAGCTTGAAGGAAATCGGGGACACTGAAGCTTTCTTT. The encoded protein is CASLKEIGDTEAFF. The whole variable domain, remainder taken from reference TRBV28 and TRBJ1-1, is DVKVTQSSRYLVKRTGEKVFLECVQDMDHENMFWYRQDPGLGLRLIYFSYDVKMKEKGDIPEGYSVSREKKERFSLILESASTNQTSMYLCASLKEIGDTEAFFGQGTRLTVV.